This T cell receptor (beta chain) was obtained from a study of CD8 T cells in Susac syndrome. This CDR3 spans 11 amino acids. The V end lost 7 bases, the J end lost 8 bases, and 14 bases lay between the germline ends. Germline V gene lookup returns CDR1 SQVTM and CDR2 ANQGSEA. The authors reverse transcribed roughly 0.5 to 1 ug RNA with random hexamers. Each CDR3 protein gets one entry after TCRdb re-called the immunoSEQ multiplex PCR reads with MiXCR. The data show approximately 220,000 distinct CDR3 sequences, about 95% seen once. Source material: CD4+ T cells from PBMCs. This clonotype was sampled from a human donor with multiple sclerosis. The chain is built from TRBV29-1 and TRBJ1-1; D unclear. The CDR3 coding sequence is TGCAGCGCTGGATTGGTAGGAGAAGCTTTCTTT. Amino acid sequence: CSAGLVGEAFF.